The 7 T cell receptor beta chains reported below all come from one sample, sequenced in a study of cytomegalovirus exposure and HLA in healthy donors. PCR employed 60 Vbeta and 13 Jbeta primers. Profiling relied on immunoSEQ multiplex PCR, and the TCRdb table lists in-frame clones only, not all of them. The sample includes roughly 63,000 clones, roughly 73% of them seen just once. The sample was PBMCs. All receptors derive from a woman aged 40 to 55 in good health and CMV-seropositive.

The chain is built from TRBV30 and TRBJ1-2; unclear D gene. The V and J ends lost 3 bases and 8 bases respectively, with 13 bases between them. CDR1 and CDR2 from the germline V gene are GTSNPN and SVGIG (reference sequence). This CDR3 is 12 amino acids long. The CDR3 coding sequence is TGTGCCTGGAGCGATGGAGGTTGGGGCTACACCTTC. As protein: CAWSDGGWGYTF.

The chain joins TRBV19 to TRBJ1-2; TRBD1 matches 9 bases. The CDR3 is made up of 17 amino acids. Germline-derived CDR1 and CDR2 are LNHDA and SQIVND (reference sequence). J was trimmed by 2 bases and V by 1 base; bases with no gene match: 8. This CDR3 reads CASSIVLRQGGNYGYTF. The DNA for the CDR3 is TGTGCCAGTAGTATAGTTCTCCGACAGGGGGGAAACTATGGCTACACCTTC.

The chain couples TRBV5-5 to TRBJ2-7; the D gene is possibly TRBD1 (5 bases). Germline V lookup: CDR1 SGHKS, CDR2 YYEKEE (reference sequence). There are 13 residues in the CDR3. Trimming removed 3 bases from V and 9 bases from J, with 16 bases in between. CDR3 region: CASSSPWGQGQYF. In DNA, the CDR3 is TGTGCCAGCAGCTCTCCTTGGGGCCAAGGGCAGTACTTC.

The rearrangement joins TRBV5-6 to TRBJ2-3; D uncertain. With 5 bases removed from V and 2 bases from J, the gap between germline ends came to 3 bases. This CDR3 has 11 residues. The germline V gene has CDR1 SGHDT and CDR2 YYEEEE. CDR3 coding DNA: TGTGCCAGCAGTTACACAGATACGCAGTATTTT. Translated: CASSYTDTQYF.

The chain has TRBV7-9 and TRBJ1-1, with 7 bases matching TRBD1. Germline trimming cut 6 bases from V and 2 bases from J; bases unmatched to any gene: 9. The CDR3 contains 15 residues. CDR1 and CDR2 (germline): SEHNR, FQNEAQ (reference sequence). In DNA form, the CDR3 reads TGTGCCAGCAGACCTACAGGGGCCCTTAACACTGAAGCTTTCTTT. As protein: CASRPTGALNTEAFF. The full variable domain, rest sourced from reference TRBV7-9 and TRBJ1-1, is DTGVSQNPRHKITKRGQNVTFRCDPISEHNRLYWYRQTLGQGPEFLTYFQNEAQLEKSRLLSDRFSAERPKGSFSTLEIQRTEQGDSAMYLCASRPTGALNTEAFFGQGTRLTVV.

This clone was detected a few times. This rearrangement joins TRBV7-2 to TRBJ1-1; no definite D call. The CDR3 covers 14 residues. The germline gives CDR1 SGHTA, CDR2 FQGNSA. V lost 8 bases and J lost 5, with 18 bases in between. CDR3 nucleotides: TGTGCCAGCGGGCAGACGTCCTCGGGGACTGAAGCTTTCTTT. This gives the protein CASGQTSSGTEAFF.

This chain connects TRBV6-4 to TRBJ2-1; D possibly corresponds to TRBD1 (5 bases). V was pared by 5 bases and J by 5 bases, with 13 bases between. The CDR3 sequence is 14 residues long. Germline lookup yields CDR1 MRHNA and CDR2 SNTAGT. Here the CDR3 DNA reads TGTGCCAGCAGTCCCGACAGAACAAACAATGAGCAGTTCTTC. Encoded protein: CASSPDRTNNEQFF.